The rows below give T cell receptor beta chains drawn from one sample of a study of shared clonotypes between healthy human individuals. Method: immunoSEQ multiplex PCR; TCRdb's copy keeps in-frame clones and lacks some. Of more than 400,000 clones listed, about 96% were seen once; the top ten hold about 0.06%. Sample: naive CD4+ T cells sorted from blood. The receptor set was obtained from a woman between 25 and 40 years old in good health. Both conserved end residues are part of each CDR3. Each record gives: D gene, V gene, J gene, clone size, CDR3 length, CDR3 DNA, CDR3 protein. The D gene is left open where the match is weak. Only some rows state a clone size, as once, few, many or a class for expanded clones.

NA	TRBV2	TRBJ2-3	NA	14	TGTGCCAGCAGAGGCGGACATGGGGACAATACGCAGTATTTT	CASRGGHGDNTQYF
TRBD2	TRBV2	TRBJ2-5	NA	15	TGTGCCAGCACTGGGGTTAGCGGGGCTAAAGAGACCCAGTACTTC	CASTGVSGAKETQYF
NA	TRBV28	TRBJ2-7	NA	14	TGTGCCAGCACTTCTCCGGACACCTCCTACGAGCAGTACTTC	CASTSPDTSYEQYF
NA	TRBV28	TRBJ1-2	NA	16	TGTGCCAGCAGTTTACGCTTGCGGGGAGCTAACTATGGCTACACCTTC	CASSLRLRGANYGYTF
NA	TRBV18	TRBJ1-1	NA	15	TGTGCCAGCTCACCGGGACAAATCATGAACACTGAAGCTTTCTTT	CASSPGQIMNTEAFF
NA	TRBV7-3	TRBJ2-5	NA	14	TGTGCCAGCAGCTTAAGGGCGGGCCAAGAGACCCAGTACTTC	CASSLRAGQETQYF
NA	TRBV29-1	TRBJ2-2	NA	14	TGCAGCGTTCAGAGGGGATCGGGGACCGGGGAGCTGTTTTTT	CSVQRGSGTGELFF
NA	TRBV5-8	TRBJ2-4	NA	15	TGTGCCAGCAGCTTCTGGGGGCTCAGCAAAAACATTCAGTACTTC	CASSFWGLSKNIQYF
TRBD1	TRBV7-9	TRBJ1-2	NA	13	TGTGCCGACGGTAAAACAGGGGGCAATGGCTACACCTTC	CADGKTGGNGYTF
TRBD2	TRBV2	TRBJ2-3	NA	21	TGTGCCAGCAGTGCACAATCTATTTTTAGCCGGACTAGCGGGAGCCCAGATACGCAGTATTTT	CASSAQSIFSRTSGSPDTQYF
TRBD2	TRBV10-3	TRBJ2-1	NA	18	TGTGCCATCAGTGAGGGGACTAGCGGGTCTAGCTCCTACAATGAGCAGTTCTTC	CAISEGTSGSSSYNEQFF
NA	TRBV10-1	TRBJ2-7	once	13	TGCGCCAGCAGTGGGGGACCGCTTGAGGAGCAGTACTTC	CASSGGPLEEQYF
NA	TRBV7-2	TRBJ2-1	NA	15	TGTGCCAGCAGCTTGGGAAGGCGCTCCTACAATGAGCAGTTCTTC	CASSLGRRSYNEQFF
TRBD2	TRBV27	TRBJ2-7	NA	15	TGTGCCAGCAGTTTGGGACTAGCGGGAGTTCGGGAGCAGTACTTC	CASSLGLAGVREQYF
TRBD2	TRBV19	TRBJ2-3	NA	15	TGTGCCAGTAGTTCGACTAGCGACCGCACAGATACGCAGTATTTT	CASSSTSDRTDTQYF
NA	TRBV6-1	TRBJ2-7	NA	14	TGTGCCAGCAGTGAAGCATATATTGTGGGGAAGCAGTACTTC	CASSEAYIVGKQYF
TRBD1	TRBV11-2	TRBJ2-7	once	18	TGTGCCAGCAGCCGTACTTTCCGGGACAGGGTAAACAGCTACGAGCAGTACTTC	CASSRTFRDRVNSYEQYF
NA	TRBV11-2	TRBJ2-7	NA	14	TGTGCCAGCAGCTTCAAGGGGTCCCCCTACGAGCAGTACTTC	CASSFKGSPYEQYF
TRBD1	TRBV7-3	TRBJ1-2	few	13	TGTGCCAGCAGCTTCATCCAGGGGGATGGCTACACCTTC	CASSFIQGDGYTF
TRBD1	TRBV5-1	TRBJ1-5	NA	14	TGCGCCAGCAGTACAGGGGGAGTCAATCAGCCCCAGCATTTT	CASSTGGVNQPQHF
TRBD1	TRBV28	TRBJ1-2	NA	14	TGTGCCAGCAGTTTACCAGGGGGCGGGCTCGCCTACACCTTC	CASSLPGGGLAYTF
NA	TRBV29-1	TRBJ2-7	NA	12	TGCAGCGTTGCCTGGGGGCAGTGGGAGCAGTACTTC	CSVAWGQWEQYF
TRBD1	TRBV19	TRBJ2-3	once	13	TGTGCCAGTAGCACAGGGGTCACAGATACGCAGTATTTT	CASSTGVTDTQYF
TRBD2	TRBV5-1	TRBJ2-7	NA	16	TGCGCCAGCAGCTTGTCGGGAGGGCTCAGCTCCTACGAGCAGTACTTC	CASSLSGGLSSYEQYF
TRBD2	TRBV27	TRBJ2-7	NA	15	TGTGCCAGCAGTTGGGGGACTAGCGGGCCGTACGAGCAGTACTTC	CASSWGTSGPYEQYF
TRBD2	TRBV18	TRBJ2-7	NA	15	TGTGCCAGCTCAGGTAGACTAGCGGGAGTTCACGAGCAGTACTTC	CASSGRLAGVHEQYF
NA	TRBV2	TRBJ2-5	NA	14	TGTGCCAGCAGAGGGGGGACAGAACAAGAGACCCAGTACTTC	CASRGGTEQETQYF
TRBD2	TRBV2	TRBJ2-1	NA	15	TGTGCCAGCAGTGAACTTTCTAGCGGGAGTAGGGAGCAGTTCTTC	CASSELSSGSREQFF
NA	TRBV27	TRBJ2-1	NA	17	TGTGCCAGCAGTTTATCGTGGGCGGGCAGCTCCTACAATGAGCAGTTCTTC	CASSLSWAGSSYNEQFF
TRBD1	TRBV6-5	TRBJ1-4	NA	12	TGTGCCAGCAGAGGGGGCGAGGAAAAACTGTTTTTT	CASRGGEEKLFF
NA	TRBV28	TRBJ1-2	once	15	TGTGCCAGCAGTTTGCCGGGTGGGGGAGACTATGGCTACACCTTC	CASSLPGGGDYGYTF
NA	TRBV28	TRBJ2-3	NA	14	TGTGCCAGCAGTACCGCGGGGCGCACAGATACGCAGTATTTT	CASSTAGRTDTQYF
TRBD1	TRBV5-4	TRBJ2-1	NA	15	TGTGCCAGCAGATTAGACAGGGGGAACTACAATGAGCAGTTCTTC	CASRLDRGNYNEQFF
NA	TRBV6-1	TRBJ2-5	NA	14	TGTGCCAGCACTTCAGGAGGCTGGGGGGAGACCCAGTACTTC	CASTSGGWGETQYF
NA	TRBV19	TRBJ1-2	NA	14	TGTGCCAGTAGTGTAACAGGGCCCAACTATGGCTACACCTTC	CASSVTGPNYGYTF
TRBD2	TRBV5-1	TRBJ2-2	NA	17	TGCGCCAGCAGCTTGGAGGGACGGACTAGCCTCACCGGGGAGCTGTTTTTT	CASSLEGRTSLTGELFF
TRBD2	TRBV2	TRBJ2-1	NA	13	TGTGCCAACTTGGGACTCAGCGGGGGTGAGCAGTTCTTC	CANLGLSGGEQFF
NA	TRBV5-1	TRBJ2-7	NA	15	TGCGCCAGCAGCTTGCGATGGGATAAGGGCTACGAGCAGTACTTC	CASSLRWDKGYEQYF
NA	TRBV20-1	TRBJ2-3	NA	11	TGCAGGGGGGCGGACACAGATACGCAGTATTTT	CRGADTDTQYF
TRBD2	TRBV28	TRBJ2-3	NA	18	TGTGCCAGCAGTTTATATCAGTCTAGCGGGACCCTCACAGATACGCAGTATTTT	CASSLYQSSGTLTDTQYF
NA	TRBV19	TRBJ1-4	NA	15	TGTGCCAGTAGTATCTTTCGCAGGGCGGATGAAAAACTGTTTTTT	CASSIFRRADEKLFF
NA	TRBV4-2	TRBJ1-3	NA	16	TGTGCCAGCAGCCAAGATCGGAGGGGGGCTGGAAACACCATATATTTT	CASSQDRRGAGNTIYF
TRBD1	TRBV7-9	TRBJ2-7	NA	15	TGTGCCAGCAGCATACCGGGACAGGGGCCACTCGAGCAGTACTTC	CASSIPGQGPLEQYF
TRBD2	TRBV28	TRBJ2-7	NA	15	TGTGCCAGCAGTCGCCAAGCGGGAGCCGTCTACGAGCAGTACTTC	CASSRQAGAVYEQYF
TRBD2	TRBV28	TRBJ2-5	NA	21	TGTGCCAGCAGTCCCAACCCTCCGCAGGACACGGCTAGCGGGAGGTCGGAGACCCAGTACTTC	CASSPNPPQDTASGRSETQYF
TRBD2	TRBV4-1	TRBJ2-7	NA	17	TGCGCCAGCAGCCAACCGTCAAAGGGACTAGCGAAAAGGGAGCAGTACTTC	CASSQPSKGLAKREQYF
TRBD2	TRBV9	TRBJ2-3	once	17	TGTGCCAGCAGCGTAGCTACTAGCGGGAGAGGGTGGGATACGCAGTATTTT	CASSVATSGRGWDTQYF
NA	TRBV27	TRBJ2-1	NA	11	TGTGCCTGCGTAGGGGTAGATGAGCAGTTCTTC	CACVGVDEQFF
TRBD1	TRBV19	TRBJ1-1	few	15	TGTGCCAGTAGTATAGGCTGGACAGGCGAGACTGAAGCTTTCTTT	CASSIGWTGETEAFF
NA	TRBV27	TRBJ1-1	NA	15	TGTGCCAGCAGTTTGTGGGGGGGTGGTGAGCCTGAAGCTTTCTTT	CASSLWGGGEPEAFF
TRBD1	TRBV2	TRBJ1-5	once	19	TGTGCCCTAGGGAACGAAGTGGGACAGGGGGCCGGTAGCAATCAGCCCCAGCATTTT	CALGNEVGQGAGSNQPQHF
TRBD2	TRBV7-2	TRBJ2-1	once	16	TGTGCCAGCAGCCTCGGGGAGGGAGCCTCCTACAATGAGCAGTTCTTC	CASSLGEGASYNEQFF
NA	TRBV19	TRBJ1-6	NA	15	TGTGCCAGTAGTGTGAAGGGGTTCCGAAATTCACCCCTCCACTTT	CASSVKGFRNSPLHF
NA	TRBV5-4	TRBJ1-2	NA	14	TGTGCCAGCAGTCCAGGGTCACGACTTTATGGCTACACCTTC	CASSPGSRLYGYTF
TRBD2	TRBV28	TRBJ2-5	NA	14	TGTGCCACCGGAAAACTAGCGGGAGGAGAGACCCAGTACTTC	CATGKLAGGETQYF
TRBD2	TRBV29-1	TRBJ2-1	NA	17	TGCAGCGTTTCCGGGACTAGCGCCACTAGCTCCTACAATGAGCAGTTCTTC	CSVSGTSATSSYNEQFF
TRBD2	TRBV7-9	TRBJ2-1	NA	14	TGTGCCAGCAGCTCGGGACTAGAAGGCGGTGAGCAGTTCTTC	CASSSGLEGGEQFF
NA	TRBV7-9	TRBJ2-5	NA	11	TGTGCCAGCAGCTTCGGAGAGACCCAGTACTTC	CASSFGETQYF
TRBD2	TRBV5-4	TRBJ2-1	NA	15	TGTGCCAGCAGCTTGGTCGGGAGGGCGGGCAATGAGCAGTTCTTC	CASSLVGRAGNEQFF